This section outlines one TCR beta chain sequence together with its context. Its target is unknown. This sample was taken from a study of cytomegalovirus exposure and HLA in healthy donors. Study results and caveats: Investigators reported 150 to 200 TCR beta chains as tied to cytomegalovirus. Published work reported that the classifier diagnosed cytomegalovirus status with high specificity and sensitivity. The majority of TCR sequences were rare, yet some public TCRs appeared in many donors.

60 Vbeta and 13 Jbeta primers were used in PCR. The method was immunoSEQ multiplex PCR; TCRdb's version includes in-frame clones alone and lacks a portion of them. The table lists over 90,000 clones, 66% of them singletons. V dropped 8 bases and J dropped 6; count of bases not matched to a gene: 12. Germline lookup yields CDR1 SGHRS and CDR2 YFSETQ. There are 15 residues in the CDR3. The receptor was derived from a woman aged 45 to 65 in good health and CMV-seronegative. Source material: PBMCs. The V and J genes are TRBV5-1 and TRBJ2-1; TRBD2 matches at 9 bases. The CDR3 spells CASSWGGGAGNEQFF. For the CDR3, the DNA is TGCGCCAGTTCCTGGGGCGGGGGGGCCGGCAATGAGCAGTTCTTC.